The 26 T cell receptor beta chains reported below all come from one sample, sequenced in a study of blood T cell repertoires in COVID-19. Assay used: immunoSEQ multiplex PCR; TCRdb lists only in-frame clones, some missing. The table lists 95,000 to 150,000 clones, 70% to 85% of them singletons. The sample consisted of peripheral blood. These receptors were collected from a woman in her 70s with acute or convalescent COVID-19.

This rearrangement joins TRBV5-1 to TRBJ1-2; 7 bases line up with TRBD1. The CDR3 has 14 residues. V lost 0 bases to trimming and J lost 4 bases; unmatched junction nucleotides: 3. CDR1 is SGHRS, CDR2 YFSETQ, per germline. The CDR3 coding sequence is TGCGCCAGCAGCTTGGAGGGACAGCGCTATGGCTACACCTTC. It is translated as CASSLEGQRYGYTF.

The chain employs TRBV5-4 and TRBJ2-1; 9 nucleotides line up with TRBD2. Looked up from germline, CDR1 is SGHNT and CDR2 is YYREEE (reference sequence). The junction had 14 bases not matched to a gene; V was cut back by 5 bases and J by 5 bases. The CDR3 loop spans 17 amino acids. CDR3 region: CASRPTSGPRKNNEQFF. The CDR3 nucleotides read TGTGCCAGCAGGCCCACTAGCGGGCCACGAAAAAACAATGAGCAGTTCTTC. Drawing the rest from reference TRBV5-4 and TRBJ2-1, the complete variable domain is ETGVTQSPTHLIKTRGQQVTLRCSSQSGHNTVSWYQQALGQGPQFIFQYYREEENGRGNFPPRFSGLQFPNYSSELNVNALELDDSALYLCASRPTSGPRKNNEQFFGPGTRLTVL.

CDR3 in amino acids: CAWSDMDRSYGYTF. In nucleotides, the CDR3 is TGTGCCTGGAGCGACATGGACAGGAGCTATGGCTACACCTTC. This sequence joins TRBV30 and TRBJ1-2; 7 bases fit TRBD1. Per the germline V gene, CDR1 is GTSNPN and CDR2 is SVGIG (reference sequence). The CDR3 totals 14 residues. Trimming removed 3 bases from V and 4 bases from J; junction bases left unmatched: 8.

J is TRBJ2-4 and V is TRBV5-8; D may be TRBD1 (6 bases). The germline gives CDR1 SGHTS, CDR2 YDEGEE. The V and J ends lost 4 bases and 3 bases respectively, with 14 bases between them. The CDR3 contains 15 residues. CDR3 sequence: CASSERQVLKNIQYF. The CDR3 coding sequence is TGTGCCAGCAGCGAACGACAGGTCCTCAAAAACATTCAGTACTTC.

CDR3 in amino acids: CASSLGSATNEKLFF. The CDR3 DNA follows: TGTGCCAGCAGCTTAGGCAGTGCAACTAATGAAAAACTGTTTTTT. The chain couples TRBV7-9 to TRBJ1-4; no clear D gene. The V end was cut by 1 base, the J end by 0 bases, with 6 bases between. The CDR3 has 15 amino acids. CDR1 and CDR2 (germline): SEHNR, FQNEAQ (reference sequence).

In the case of this clone: One base separates it from a far larger clone, so it is likely a read error. The chain has TRBV7-2 and TRBJ2-2; D possibly corresponds to TRBD1 (6 bases). V lost 6 bases and J 2 bases, leaving 10 bases between the germline ends. There are 14 residues in the CDR3. Germline V gene lookup returns CDR1 SGHTA and CDR2 FQGNSA. The CDR3 sequence is CASRRDTNTGELFF. CDR3 DNA: TGTGCCAGCAGACGGGACACCAACACCGGGGAGCTGTTTTTT.

This clone has just a few counts. The chain has TRBV7-2 and TRBJ2-7; 8 nucleotides agree with TRBD1. The trim removed 2 bases at V and 5 bases at J, leaving 5 bases unmatched. The CDR3 sequence is 14 residues long. The V gene's germline CDR1 is SGHTA and CDR2 FQGNSA. The DNA of the CDR3 is TGTGCCAGCAGCTTAACGACAGGGGTCAACGAGCAGTACTTC. This translates into CASSLTTGVNEQYF.

This clone came up a few times. Other DNA variants within this sample encode the same CDR3. The V call is TRBV4-1, the J call TRBJ2-3; a weak D match, TRBD2 (6 bases). CDR1 is MGHRA and CDR2 is YSYEKL in the germline V gene. V lost 4 bases and J 0 bases, leaving 8 bases between the germline ends. CDR3 length equals 14 residues. The DNA for the CDR3 is TGCGCCAGCAGCCCGGGGACTAGCACAGATACGCAGTATTTT. It codes for CASSPGTSTDTQYF.

This clone was observed a single time. The chain employs TRBV4-2 and TRBJ2-1, with TRBD2 matching over 10 bases. Trimming cost V 0 bases and J 2 bases; bases outside gene matches: 1. Germline CDR1 LGHNA, CDR2 YNFKEQ. The CDR3 spans 16 residues. The CDR3 nucleotides read TGTGCCAGCAGCCAAGAACTAGCGGGGCCCTACAATGAGCAGTTCTTC. Translation gives CASSQELAGPYNEQFF.

The chain is built from TRBV6-2 or TRBV6-3 and TRBJ1-2, with 10 bases identical to TRBD1. The CDR3 totals 13 residues. After removal of 5 bases from V and 7 bases from J, the junction contained 4 bases not matched to a gene. Germline CDR1 is MNHEY and CDR2 is SVGEGT. The CDR3, as DNA: TGTGCCAGCAGTCGGGACAGGGGACGTGGCTACACCTTC. Protein: CASSRDRGRGYTF.

This chain links TRBV4-3 with TRBJ1-4, with a possible D match to TRBD1 (6 bases). CDR3 length equals 13 residues. From germline, CDR1 is LGHNA and CDR2 YSLEER. V dropped 4 bases and J dropped 13 bases, with 16 bases sitting between them. The CDR3 region is CASSPDRGSRLFF. The CDR3 DNA follows: TGCGCCAGCAGCCCGGACAGAGGGTCCAGACTGTTTTTT.

The chain joins TRBV5-6 to TRBJ2-2, with 14 bases aligning to TRBD2. The CDR3 contains 17 residues. CDR1 and CDR2 from the germline V gene are SGHDT and YYEEEE. V shed 4 bases and J 5 bases; nucleotides not matched to a gene: 7. Here the CDR3 DNA reads TGTGCCAGCAGCGTGGGACTAGCGGGGGCCGTTACCGGGGAGCTGTTTTTT. This translates into CASSVGLAGAVTGELFF.

J is TRBJ2-3 and V is TRBV7-2; 8 bases are shared with TRBD2. The CDR3 runs 16 residues. J gave up 2 bases and V 0 bases, and 4 bases lay outside the gene matches. Per germline, CDR1 SGHTA and CDR2 FQGNSA. CDR3 in DNA: TGTGCCAGCAGCTTAGCGCCGGGGGGGAACACAGATACGCAGTATTTT. The encoded protein is CASSLAPGGNTDTQYF.

This chain connects TRBV6-1 to TRBJ1-5; D perhaps matches TRBD1 (6 bases). The CDR3 covers 15 residues. Trimming pared 0 bases from V and 5 bases from J, leaving 11 bases between. Germline V gene lookup returns CDR1 MNHNS and CDR2 SASEGT. In DNA form, the CDR3 reads TGTGCCAGCAGTGAAGCGGGGGGGGCCCATCAGCCCCAGCATTTT. It is translated as CASSEAGGAHQPQHF.

This clone occurred a few times. The J gene is TRBJ2-1, the V gene TRBV6-2 or TRBV6-3; TRBD2 matches at 12 bases. V shed 4 bases, J shed 4 bases, and the junction held 5 bases outside the gene matches. The CDR3 totals 16 residues. Germline assignment: CDR1 MNHEY and CDR2 SVGEGT. CDR3 amino acids: CASSSALAGGYNEQFF. The CDR3 DNA reads TGTGCCAGCAGTTCCGCACTAGCGGGGGGTTACAATGAGCAGTTCTTC.

The chain is built from TRBV3-1 (or the pseudogene TRBV3-2) and TRBJ1-2; maybe TRBD1 (5 bases). The germline V gene encodes CDR1 LGHDT and CDR2 YNNKEL (reference sequence). The ends were cut back, 0 bases at V and 7 bases at J, with 9 bases in the middle. The CDR3 totals 13 residues. The CDR3 sequence is CASSQERGGGYTF. CDR3 nucleotide sequence: TGTGCCAGCAGCCAAGAAAGGGGAGGTGGCTACACCTTC.

The V gene is TRBV4-3, the J gene TRBJ2-1, with a tentative D call TRBD2 (6 bases). CDR1 is LGHNA and CDR2 is YSLEER in the germline V gene. Trimming took off 4 bases at V and 3 bases at J, with 16 bases between the two ends. There are 16 residues in the CDR3. The CDR3 protein is CASSLNAGTYYNEQFF. CDR3 sequence (DNA): TGCGCCAGCAGCCTCAACGCAGGGACTTACTACAATGAGCAGTTCTTC.

The gene calls are TRBV6-6 and TRBJ2-7, with 9 bases identical to TRBD2. This CDR3 has 12 amino acids. Germline assignment: CDR1 MNHNY and CDR2 SVGAGI (reference sequence). V gave up 6 bases and J gave up 3 bases; unmatched junction bases: 0. The DNA of the CDR3 is TGTGCCAGCAGACTAGCGGGCTACGAGCAGTACTTC. Translation gives CASRLAGYEQYF.

The gene calls are TRBV7-3 and TRBJ2-3; 7 bases are shared with TRBD1. Germline values: CDR1 SGHTA, CDR2 FQGTGA. This CDR3 has 13 amino acids. V lost 9 bases to trimming and J lost 1 base; unmatched junction nucleotides: 4. The CDR3 bases are TGTGCCAGTAATCAGGGGGGCACAGATACGCAGTATTTT. Translating gives CASNQGGTDTQYF.

V is TRBV30 and J is TRBJ2-2; TRBD2 agrees at 14 bases. The V segment lost 3 bases and the J segment 4 bases; nucleotides outside the gene matches: 7. CDR3 length: 17 residues. CDR1 and CDR2 from the germline V gene are GTSNPN and SVGIG (reference sequence). In DNA form, the CDR3 reads TGTGCCTGGAGAAATCGACTAGCGGGGGGGGCCACCGGGGAGCTGTTTTTT. This gives the protein CAWRNRLAGGATGELFF.

The chain recombines TRBV19 with TRBJ1-2; 7 bases map to TRBD1. The CDR3 runs 13 residues. V shed 5 bases and J 3 bases; nucleotides not matched to a gene: 3. The germline CDR1 and CDR2 sequences are LNHDA and SQIVND (reference sequence). CDR3 loop: CASSRDSYYGYTF. DNA of the CDR3: TGTGCCAGTAGTCGGGACAGTTACTATGGCTACACCTTC.

The chain couples TRBV18 to TRBJ2-3; D remains unclear. V lost 6 bases to trimming and J lost 2 bases, with 9 bases between them. The CDR3 has 13 amino acids. Germline V CDR1 and CDR2: KGHSH, LQKENI. The CDR3 sequence: CASSPGFTDTQYF. For the CDR3, the DNA is TGTGCCAGCTCCCCCGGGTTCACAGATACGCAGTATTTT.

The chain uses TRBV5-1 and TRBJ2-4; 8 nucleotides line up with TRBD1. The CDR3 length is 15 residues. The ends lost 0 bases at V and 7 bases at J; junction bases unmatched: 6. Per the germline V gene, CDR1 is SGHRS and CDR2 is YFSETQ. The CDR3 protein is CASSLGQGPENIQYF. As DNA, the CDR3 is TGCGCCAGCAGCTTGGGACAGGGGCCTGAGAACATTCAGTACTTC.

This rearrangement joins TRBV5-1 to TRBJ2-2; 9 positions agree with TRBD1. J was trimmed by 5 bases and V by 4 bases; bases with no gene match: 3. Germline V gives CDR1 SGHRS, CDR2 YFSETQ. The length of the CDR3 is 14 residues. This chain's CDR3 is CASSPDRGTGELFF. The CDR3 nucleotides are TGCGCCAGCAGCCCTGACAGGGGGACCGGGGAGCTGTTTTTT.

The CDR3 spells CAISAGQARGYSNQPQHF. The CDR3 coding sequence is TGTGCCATCAGTGCGGGACAGGCGAGGGGTTATAGCAATCAGCCCCAGCATTTT. This chain connects TRBV10-3 to TRBJ1-5; the match to TRBD1 covers 8 bases. V lost 4 bases, J lost 0 bases, and 11 bases stayed unmatched. The CDR3 runs 18 residues. The germline V gene has CDR1 ENHRY and CDR2 SYGVKD.

This chain links TRBV11-3 with TRBJ2-2, with 10 positions matching TRBD2. After removal of 5 bases from V and 4 bases from J, the junction contained 7 bases not matched to a gene. This CDR3 has 16 residues. Per germline, CDR1 SGHNT and CDR2 YENEEA. The CDR3 loop is CASSPLAGEPTGELFF. As DNA, the CDR3 is TGTGCCAGCAGCCCGCTAGCGGGGGAGCCCACCGGGGAGCTGTTTTTT.